This paragraph covers one T cell receptor (beta chain) sequence. Its antigen is still unknown. The length of the CDR3 is 14 residues. Trimming at V came to 2 bases and at J to 5 bases, leaving 0 bases not matched to a gene. Germline CDR1 is SGHTA and CDR2 is FQGNSA. This specimen belongs to a study of T cell responses to AZD1222 COVID-19 vaccine. The repertoire was sequenced with immunoSEQ multiplex PCR; TCRdb's copy has only in-frame clones and lacks some. The table records 100,000 to 120,000 clones, approximately 92% of them present only once. The study's findings and limits: Vaccine-associated CD4 TCRs ranged over spike, dominating at 160-218 and 743-854. Reportedly, nearly half of unique spike TCRs recognized epitopes outside B.1.351/B.1.1.7 mutations. Only 5 or 6 AZD1222 recipients tested seropositive at baseline.

The material sequenced was peripheral blood, taken 28 days after the second AZD1222 dose. The chain recombines TRBV7-2 with TRBJ2-7, with TRBD2 matching over 13 bases. This TCR derives from an adult who received the AZD1222 COVID-19 vaccine. CDR3 in amino acids: CASSLTSGRDEQYF. The CDR3 nucleotides are TGTGCCAGCAGCTTAACTAGCGGGAGGGACGAGCAGTACTTC.